Below, 25 T cell receptor beta chains from the same sample are listed, as sequenced in a study of blood T cell repertoires in COVID-19. Some clones are missing from TCRdb's copy, which holds only in-frame ones; the method was immunoSEQ multiplex PCR. Among 90,000 to 150,000 clones listed, over 75% were seen once. The specimen sequenced was peripheral blood. These receptors were collected from a man aged 60 to 69 with acute or convalescent COVID-19.

CDR3 nucleotide sequence: TGTGCCAGCAGCCTTCGGACTAGCGGGAACAATGAGCAGTTCTTC. This gives the protein CASSLRTSGNNEQFF. The V and J genes are TRBV7-3 and TRBJ2-1; 12 bases line up with TRBD2. This CDR3 spans 15 amino acids. V was clipped by 5 bases and J by 5 bases; unmatched bases: 4. CDR1 is SGHTA, CDR2 FQGTGA, per germline.

This clone was seen only a few times. The chain carries TRBV24-1 and TRBJ1-5; 7 bases are a match to TRBD1. The V and J ends lost 4 bases and 4 bases, in that order; junction bases with no gene match: 9. The CDR3 has 16 amino acids. CDR1 KGHDR and CDR2 SFDVKD come from the germline V gene. DNA of the CDR3: TGTGCCACCAGTGACCCTTCCACAGGGGATAATCAGCCCCAGCATTTT. Encoded protein: CATSDPSTGDNQPQHF.

This rearrangement joins TRBV18 to TRBJ1-2; a possible D gene is TRBD1 (6 bases). CDR3 length: 14 residues. The germline V gene has CDR1 KGHSH and CDR2 LQKENI. V was cut by 6 bases and J by 5 bases, with 16 bases left in between. DNA for the CDR3: TGTGCCAGCTCCCCGGGAGGGGGAGTATATGGCTACACCTTC. As protein: CASSPGGGVYGYTF.

This chain uses TRBV29-1 with TRBJ1-4; D possibly corresponds to TRBD1 (5 bases). In germline, CDR1 is SQVTM, CDR2 ANQGSEA. The CDR3 is made up of 12 amino acids. V was trimmed by 2 bases and J by 8 bases, leaving 9 bases between them. CDR3 DNA: TGCAGCGTTGAATTGGCAGGGGAAAAACTGTTTTTT. Amino acids: CSVELAGEKLFF.

This clone has just a few counts. J is TRBJ1-5 and V is TRBV5-4; perhaps TRBD1 as D (5 bases). CDR3 length: 16 amino acids. Trimming pared 7 bases from V and 4 bases from J, leaving 21 bases between. In germline, CDR1 is SGHNT, CDR2 YYREEE (reference sequence). This CDR3 reads CASPSLSGGGNQPQHF. CDR3 DNA sequence: TGTGCCAGCCCCAGCTTATCGGGCGGGGGAAATCAGCCCCAGCATTTT.

The J gene is TRBJ2-3, the V gene TRBV24-1; the match to TRBD2 covers 8 bases. V shed 4 bases, J shed 5 bases, and the junction held 4 bases outside the gene matches. CDR3 size: 14 residues. The germline V gene has CDR1 KGHDR and CDR2 SFDVKD. This chain's CDR3 is CATSESGGLDTQYF. Here the CDR3 DNA reads TGTGCCACCAGTGAATCGGGAGGGTTAGATACGCAGTATTTT.

The chain joins TRBV7-2 to TRBJ2-5, with 8 bases matching TRBD2. V dropped 4 bases and J dropped 1; count of bases not matched to a gene: 5. This CDR3 contains 15 residues. Germline V CDR1 and CDR2: SGHTA, FQGNSA. DNA for the CDR3: TGTGCCAGCAGCTCTTATACTAGCGGCCAAGAGACCCAGTACTTC. It codes for CASSSYTSGQETQYF.

This clone has only a few counts. This chain connects TRBV29-1 to TRBJ2-7; possibly TRBD2 for D (6 bases). The CDR3 length is 13 residues. In germline, CDR1 is SQVTM, CDR2 ANQGSEA. With 3 bases removed from V and 1 base from J, the gap between germline ends came to 10 bases. As DNA, the CDR3 is TGCAGCGTTGACGACGGGAGTTCCTACGAGCAGTACTTC. Amino acids: CSVDDGSSYEQYF.

This chain links TRBV27 with TRBJ1-5; D is uncertain. Germline V gives CDR1 MNHEY, CDR2 SMNVEV (reference sequence). The CDR3 covers 12 residues. V shed 4 bases and J shed 7 bases, with 8 bases lying between them. The CDR3 DNA reads TGTGCCAGCAGTTCGTTGAGGCAGCCCCAGCATTTT. This translates into CASSSLRQPQHF.

The chain employs TRBV5-6 and TRBJ2-7, with TRBD1 identical over 10 bases. CDR1 is SGHDT, CDR2 YYEEEE, per germline. The junction had 7 bases not matched to a gene; V was cut back by 4 bases and J by 3 bases. The CDR3 loop spans 15 amino acids. The CDR3 protein is CASSEGQGRVYEQYF. CDR3 bases: TGTGCCAGCAGCGAGGGACAGGGGAGGGTCTACGAGCAGTACTTC.

The chain is built from TRBV28 and TRBJ2-7, with a possible D match to TRBD1 (5 bases). Germline assignment: CDR1 MDHEN and CDR2 SYDVKM. There are 14 residues in the CDR3. Trimming cost V 5 bases and J 2 bases, with 13 bases left between them. DNA for the CDR3: TGTGCCAGCAGTCTGGGGCGCCTCACCTACGAGCAGTACTTC. It encodes CASSLGRLTYEQYF.

V gene TRBV5-4 combines with J gene TRBJ2-5; 11 bases align to TRBD2. The CDR3 sequence is 16 residues long. Per the germline V gene, CDR1 is SGHNT and CDR2 is YYREEE (reference sequence). Trimming at V came to 3 bases and at J to 6 bases, leaving 10 bases not matched to a gene. CDR3 region: CASSYRLAGFGKTQYF. The CDR3 DNA is TGTGCCAGCAGCTACCGACTAGCGGGATTCGGAAAGACCCAGTACTTC.

This clone came up once. The chain recombines TRBV7-9 with TRBJ1-1, with TRBD1 identical over 12 bases. V gave up 3 bases and J gave up 1 base; unmatched junction bases: 3. Germline values: CDR1 SEHNR, CDR2 FQNEAQ (reference sequence). This CDR3 has 16 residues. The CDR3 region is CASSLGQGAQNTEAFF. The DNA of the CDR3 is TGTGCCAGCAGCTTGGGACAGGGGGCCCAGAACACTGAAGCTTTCTTT.

The V call is TRBV5-1, the J call TRBJ2-5; 11 nucleotides match TRBD1. The V and J ends lost 4 bases and 2 bases, in that order; junction bases with no gene match: 10. This CDR3 is 17 amino acids long. The germline gives CDR1 SGHRS, CDR2 YFSETQ. The CDR3 nucleotides are TGCGCCAGCAGCCCCGGGACAGGGGGATTGTGGCAAGAGACCCAGTACTTC. Translation gives CASSPGTGGLWQETQYF.

This CDR3 is CASSLLENYGYTF. The CDR3 nucleotides read TGCGCCAGCAGCTTGTTAGAAAACTATGGCTACACCTTC. The genes are TRBV5-1 and TRBJ1-2; the D is unclear. The germline V gene encodes CDR1 SGHRS and CDR2 YFSETQ. V lost 1 base and J lost 2, with 6 bases in between. The CDR3 is made up of 13 amino acids.

There are a few counts of this clone. V and J are TRBV2 and TRBJ2-7; 7 bases agree with TRBD2. Germline assignment: CDR1 SNHLY and CDR2 FYNNEI. There are 12 residues in the CDR3. J was trimmed by 3 bases and V by 8 bases; bases with no gene match: 4. This chain's CDR3 is CASGSGIYEQYF. In DNA form, the CDR3 reads TGTGCCAGCGGGAGCGGGATCTACGAGCAGTACTTC.

The chain recombines TRBV6-5 with TRBJ2-7, with D tentatively TRBD1 (6 bases). Trimming left V 4 bases short and J 0 bases short, with 13 bases between. The CDR3 has 15 amino acids. Germline CDR1 is MNHEY and CDR2 is SVGAGI. CDR3 residues: CASSFGLQGSYEQYF. The DNA for the CDR3 is TGTGCCAGCAGTTTTGGGTTACAGGGCTCCTACGAGCAGTACTTC.

V is TRBV15 and J is TRBJ2-3, with D possibly being TRBD2 (5 bases). V was shortened by 0 bases and J by 4 bases, with 8 bases between the two germline ends. The CDR3 consists of 14 residues. The germline V gene encodes CDR1 LNHNV and CDR2 YYDKDF (reference sequence). The CDR3 reads CATSRDRGADTQYF. DNA for the CDR3: TGTGCCACCAGCAGAGATCGGGGAGCAGATACGCAGTATTTT.

The chain has TRBV9 and TRBJ2-7, with D tentatively TRBD2 (5 bases). Trimming shortened V by 0 bases and J by 1 base, and 8 bases separated the two germline ends. This CDR3 comprises 14 residues. Germline values: CDR1 SGDLS, CDR2 YYNGEE. DNA for the CDR3: TGTGCCAGCAGCGTAGAGGAGCGGTCCTACGAGCAGTACTTC. Amino acid sequence: CASSVEERSYEQYF. Using reference TRBV9 and TRBJ2-7 for the parts outside the CDR3, the full variable domain is DSGVTQTPKHLITATGQRVTLRCSPRSGDLSVYWYQQSLDQGLQFLIQYYNGEERAKGNILERFSAQQFPDLHSELNLSSLELGDSALYFCASSVEERSYEQYFGPGTRLTVT.

The rearrangement uses TRBV27 and TRBJ2-7, with D perhaps TRBD2 (5 bases). The CDR3 has 16 amino acids. The V gene's germline CDR1 is MNHEY and CDR2 SMNVEV (reference sequence). Trimming left V 6 bases short and J 2 bases short, with 20 bases between. CDR3 region: CASSPFPDSPPYEQYF. CDR3 sequence (DNA): TGTGCCAGCAGCCCTTTCCCGGACTCCCCCCCCTACGAGCAGTACTTC.

This chain joins TRBV25-1 and TRBJ1-6; D ambiguous. V lost 5 bases to trimming and J lost 14 bases, with 16 bases between them. The germline V gene encodes CDR1 MGHDK and CDR2 SYGVNS. The CDR3 is made up of 13 amino acids. Here the CDR3 reads CASSRTELPTLHF. The CDR3 DNA reads as TGTGCCAGCAGTAGAACCGAGCTTCCGACCCTCCACTTT.

CDR3 amino acids: CASSLKATSGRARDEQFF. The CDR3 bases are TGTGCCAGCAGCCTGAAGGCGACTAGCGGGAGGGCTAGGGATGAGCAGTTCTTC. J is TRBJ2-1 and V is TRBV5-8, with TRBD2 matching over 14 bases. The V and J ends lost 4 bases and 8 bases, in that order; junction bases with no gene match: 14. The germline CDR1 and CDR2 sequences are SGHTS and YDEGEE. This CDR3 is built from 18 residues.

CDR3 in amino acids: CASSFSGNTEAFF. The CDR3 region has the DNA TGCGCCAGCAGCTTCTCAGGGAACACTGAAGCTTTCTTT. The V and J genes are TRBV5-1 and TRBJ1-1, with D hard to call. V shed 2 bases and J shed 1 base, with 6 bases lying between them. Germline CDR1 SGHRS, CDR2 YFSETQ. The CDR3 runs to 13 residues.

The genes are TRBV28 and TRBJ1-4, with 10 bases that match TRBD1. This CDR3 comprises 16 residues. In germline, CDR1 is MDHEN, CDR2 SYDVKM. Trimming removed 5 bases from V and 7 bases from J; junction bases left unmatched: 10. In nucleotides, the CDR3 is TGTGCCAGCAGTCCCGGGACAGGGGTTCAGGGTGAAAAACTGTTTTTT. As protein: CASSPGTGVQGEKLFF.

Comments on this clone: Other DNA sequences within the sample encode an identical CDR3. The chain employs TRBV11-3 and TRBJ2-1; the match to TRBD1 covers 10 bases. Trimming removed 5 bases from V and 5 bases from J; junction bases left unmatched: 6. The V gene's germline CDR1 is SGHNT and CDR2 YENEEA. The CDR3 is made up of 15 amino acids. The CDR3 here is CASSLPGQGHNEQFF. DNA of the CDR3: TGTGCCAGCAGCCTTCCGGGACAGGGGCACAATGAGCAGTTCTTC.